Listed below are T cell receptor beta chains from one sample, sequenced in a study of vaccination and CD4 T cells after COVID-19. MiXCR, applied by TCRdb to the PCR reads, yields one record per CDR3 protein. The repertoire holds tens of thousands of distinct CDR3 sequences, with around 50% as singletons. Sequencing used CD4+ T cells from blood, obtained before SARS-CoV-2 vaccination. Receptors originate from a human donor who had recovered from COVID-19. CDR3s include the opening cysteine and the closing phenylalanine or tryptophan. The D gene is left open where the match is weak. Clone size, where shown, is once, few, many, or a class for clones that have expanded.

V gene: TRBV12-2; clone size: -; J gene: TRBJ2-7; D gene: -; CDR3 DNA: TGTGCAAGTCGCTTTGGGGGAGGGCGGTACGAGCAGTACTTC; CDR3 protein: CASRFGGGRYEQYF
V gene: TRBV6-1; clone size: -; J gene: TRBJ2-1; D gene: -; CDR3 DNA: TGTGCCAGCTCAGACCCGAGCTCCTACAATGAGCAGTTCTTC; CDR3 protein: CASSDPSSYNEQFF
V gene: TRBV19; clone size: -; J gene: TRBJ1-5; D gene: TRBD1; CDR3 DNA: TGTGCCAGTAGTCCGTCGGGACAGGGAAGCAATCAGCCCCAGCATTTT; CDR3 protein: CASSPSGQGSNQPQHF
V gene: TRBV7-9; clone size: -; J gene: TRBJ1-1; D gene: TRBD1; CDR3 DNA: TGTGCCAGCAGCCGACAGGGTGGGACTGAAGCTTTCTTT; CDR3 protein: CASSRQGGTEAFF
V gene: TRBV28; clone size: -; J gene: TRBJ2-5; D gene: TRBD1; CDR3 DNA: TGTGCCAGCAGACCCCCGGCCGGGGACAGGGCAGTCCTCCGGGAGACCCAGTACTTC; CDR3 protein: CASRPPAGDRAVLRETQYF
V gene: TRBV28; clone size: -; J gene: TRBJ1-1; D gene: -; CDR3 DNA: TGTGCCAGCAGTGACAGATTAAACACTGAAGCTTTCTTT; CDR3 protein: CASSDRLNTEAFF
V gene: TRBV20-1; clone size: -; J gene: TRBJ2-3; D gene: TRBD2; CDR3 DNA: TGCAGTGCTAGCGTAGCGGGAGCTCCGAGTGCTAGCACAGATACGCAGTATTTT; CDR3 protein: CSASVAGAPSASTDTQYF
V gene: TRBV28; clone size: -; J gene: TRBJ1-1; D gene: -; CDR3 DNA: TGTGCCAGCAGTTTATGGGGTCAGGCGAACACTGAAGCTTTCTTT; CDR3 protein: CASSLWGQANTEAFF
V gene: TRBV29-1; clone size: -; J gene: TRBJ2-5; D gene: -; CDR3 DNA: TGCAGCAGGGTTTTGTCCCAGTACTTC; CDR3 protein: CSRVLSQYF
V gene: TRBV12-3/TRBV12-4; clone size: -; J gene: TRBJ2-7; D gene: -; CDR3 DNA: TGTGCCAGCAGCTCCAGGGGACGGAGCTCCTACGAGCAGTACTTC; CDR3 protein: CASSSRGRSSYEQYF
V gene: TRBV6-1; clone size: few; J gene: TRBJ1-2; D gene: TRBD1; CDR3 DNA: TGTGCCAGCACGTCCGGGACAGGGCCTGATGGCTACACCTTC; CDR3 protein: CASTSGTGPDGYTF
V gene: TRBV6-1; clone size: -; J gene: TRBJ2-7; D gene: -; CDR3 DNA: TGTGCCAGTCTAAAATCCAGGGGAAGGCCCTACGAGCAGTACTTC; CDR3 protein: CASLKSRGRPYEQYF
V gene: TRBV28; clone size: -; J gene: TRBJ2-1; D gene: -; CDR3 DNA: TGTGCCAGCAGTTTAGCCGGAAGCTCCTACAATGAGCAGTTCTTC; CDR3 protein: CASSLAGSSYNEQFF
V gene: TRBV6-1; clone size: -; J gene: TRBJ2-5; D gene: -; CDR3 DNA: TGTGCCAGCAGTCGCACCCACCACAGGGTTGGGGAGACCCAGTACTTC; CDR3 protein: CASSRTHHRVGETQYF
V gene: TRBV7-8; clone size: -; J gene: TRBJ2-5; D gene: TRBD1; CDR3 DNA: TGTGCCAGCAGCTCGGACAGGAGGGAGACCCAGTACTTC; CDR3 protein: CASSSDRRETQYF
V gene: TRBV18; clone size: -; J gene: TRBJ2-5; D gene: -; CDR3 DNA: TGTGCCAGCTCACCACCGCGCGGGGATTTCGAGACCCAGTACTTC; CDR3 protein: CASSPPRGDFETQYF
V gene: TRBV5-6; clone size: once; J gene: TRBJ2-3; D gene: -; CDR3 DNA: TGTGCCAGCAGCTTGGATGAGGGCTGGGGCACAGATACGCAGTATTTT; CDR3 protein: CASSLDEGWGTDTQYF
V gene: TRBV7-2; clone size: -; J gene: TRBJ1-5; D gene: -; CDR3 DNA: TGTGCCAGCAGCTTAGCGGGGGGGCATGGCAATCAGCCCCAGCATTTT; CDR3 protein: CASSLAGGHGNQPQHF
V gene: TRBV28; clone size: -; J gene: TRBJ2-6; D gene: -; CDR3 DNA: TGTGCCAGCAATTCTGGGGGCTCCGGGGCCAACGTCCTGACTTTC; CDR3 protein: CASNSGGSGANVLTF
V gene: TRBV7-6; clone size: -; J gene: TRBJ2-7; D gene: TRBD1; CDR3 DNA: TGTGCCAGCAGCTGGACCCCGGGACAGGGGACCGAGCAGTACTTC; CDR3 protein: CASSWTPGQGTEQYF
V gene: TRBV20-1; clone size: -; J gene: TRBJ2-1; D gene: TRBD2; CDR3 DNA: TGCAGTGCTAGAGGGCCTAGCGGGAGAAACAATGAGCAGTTCTTC; CDR3 protein: CSARGPSGRNNEQFF
V gene: TRBV10-3; clone size: -; J gene: TRBJ2-7; D gene: TRBD1; CDR3 DNA: TGTGCCATCAATCCGGGACAGGGAGCCTACGAGCAGTACTTC; CDR3 protein: CAINPGQGAYEQYF
V gene: TRBV7-9; clone size: -; J gene: TRBJ2-5; D gene: TRBD1; CDR3 DNA: TGTGCCAGCAGCTGGACAGGGGGGGGCCAAGAGACCCAGTACTTC; CDR3 protein: CASSWTGGGQETQYF
V gene: TRBV2; clone size: -; J gene: TRBJ2-1; D gene: TRBD1; CDR3 DNA: TGTGCCAGCACCGGAGACAGGGGGCGTCGGGATGAGCAGTTCTTC; CDR3 protein: CASTGDRGRRDEQFF
V gene: TRBV20-1; clone size: -; J gene: TRBJ2-5; D gene: -; CDR3 DNA: TGCAGTGCTAGAGGCCGGGAGACCCAGTACTTC; CDR3 protein: CSARGRETQYF
V gene: TRBV5-4; clone size: -; J gene: TRBJ2-3; D gene: -; CDR3 DNA: TGTGCCAGCGGGAGGAGTGGCACAGATACGCAGTATTTT; CDR3 protein: CASGRSGTDTQYF
V gene: TRBV5-4; clone size: -; J gene: TRBJ2-3; D gene: -; CDR3 DNA: TGTGCCAGCAAAGAAACCTGGGGAGGCACAGATACGCAGTATTTT; CDR3 protein: CASKETWGGTDTQYF
V gene: TRBV5-1; clone size: -; J gene: TRBJ2-3; D gene: TRBD2; CDR3 DNA: TGCGCCAGCAGCCGCAAAGCGGGAGACACAGATACGCAGTATTTT; CDR3 protein: CASSRKAGDTDTQYF
V gene: TRBV7-3; clone size: -; J gene: TRBJ2-2; D gene: -; CDR3 DNA: TGTGCCAGCAGCTTATTGGGGGGACAGAACACCGGGGAGCTGTTTTTT; CDR3 protein: CASSLLGGQNTGELFF
V gene: TRBV7-8; clone size: few; J gene: TRBJ1-5; D gene: -; CDR3 DNA: TGTGCCAGCAGCTGGAGGGAAGGGAGCAATCAGCCCCAGCATTTT; CDR3 protein: CASSWREGSNQPQHF